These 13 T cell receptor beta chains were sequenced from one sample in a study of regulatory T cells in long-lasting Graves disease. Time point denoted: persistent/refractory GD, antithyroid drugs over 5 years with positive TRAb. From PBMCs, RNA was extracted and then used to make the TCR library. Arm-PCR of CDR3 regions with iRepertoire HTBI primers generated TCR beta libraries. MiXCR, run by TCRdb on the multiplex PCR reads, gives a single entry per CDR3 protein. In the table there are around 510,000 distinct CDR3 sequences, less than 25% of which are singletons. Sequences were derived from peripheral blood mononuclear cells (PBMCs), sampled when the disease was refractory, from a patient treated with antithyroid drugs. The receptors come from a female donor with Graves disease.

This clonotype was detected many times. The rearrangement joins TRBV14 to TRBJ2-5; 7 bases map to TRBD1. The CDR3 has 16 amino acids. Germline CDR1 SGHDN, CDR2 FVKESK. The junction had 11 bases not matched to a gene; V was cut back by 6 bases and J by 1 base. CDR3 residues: CASSRLGTETQETQYF. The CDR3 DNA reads TGTGCCAGCAGTCGTTTAGGGACAGAGACCCAAGAGACCCAGTACTTC. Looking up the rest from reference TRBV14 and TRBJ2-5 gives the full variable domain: EAGVTQFPSHSVIEKGQTVTLRCDPISGHDNLYWYRRVMGKEIKFLLHFVKESKQDESGMPNNRFLAERTGGTYSTLKVQPAELEDSGVYFCASSRLGTETQETQYFGPGTRLLVL.

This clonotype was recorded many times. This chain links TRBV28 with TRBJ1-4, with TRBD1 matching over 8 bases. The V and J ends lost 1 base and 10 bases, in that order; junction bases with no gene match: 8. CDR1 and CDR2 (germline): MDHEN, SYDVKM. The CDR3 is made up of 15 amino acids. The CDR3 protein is CASSLLGQAIGKLFF. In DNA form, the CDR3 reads TGTGCCAGCAGTTTATTGGGACAGGCGATTGGAAAACTGTTTTTT.

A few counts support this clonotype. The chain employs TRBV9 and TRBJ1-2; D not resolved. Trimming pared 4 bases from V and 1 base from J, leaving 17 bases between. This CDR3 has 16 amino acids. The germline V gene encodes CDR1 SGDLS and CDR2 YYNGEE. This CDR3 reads CASSPQAGRINYGYTF. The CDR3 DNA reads TGTGCCAGCAGCCCCCAAGCCGGACGGATTAACTATGGCTACACCTTC.

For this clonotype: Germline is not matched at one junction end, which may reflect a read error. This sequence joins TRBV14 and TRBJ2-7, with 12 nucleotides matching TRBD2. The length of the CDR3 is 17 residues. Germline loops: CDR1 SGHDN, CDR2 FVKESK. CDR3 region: CASSQTLGLAGSYEHYF. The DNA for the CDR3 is TGTGCCAGCAGCCAGACCCTAGGACTAGCGGGATCCTACGAGCATTACTTC.

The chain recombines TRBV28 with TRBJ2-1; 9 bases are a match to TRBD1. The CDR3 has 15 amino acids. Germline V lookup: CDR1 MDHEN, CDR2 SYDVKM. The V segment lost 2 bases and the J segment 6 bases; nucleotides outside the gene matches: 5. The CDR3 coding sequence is TGTGCCAGCAGTTTAGGGGGGACAGGGATCAATGAGCAGTTCTTC. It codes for CASSLGGTGINEQFF.

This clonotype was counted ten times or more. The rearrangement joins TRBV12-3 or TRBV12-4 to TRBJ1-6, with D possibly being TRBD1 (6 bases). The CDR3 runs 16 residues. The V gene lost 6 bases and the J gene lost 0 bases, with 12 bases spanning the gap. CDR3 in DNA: TGTGCCAGCAGCTGGGACACTATCTCCTATAATTCACCCCTCCACTTT. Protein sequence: CASSWDTISYNSPLHF.

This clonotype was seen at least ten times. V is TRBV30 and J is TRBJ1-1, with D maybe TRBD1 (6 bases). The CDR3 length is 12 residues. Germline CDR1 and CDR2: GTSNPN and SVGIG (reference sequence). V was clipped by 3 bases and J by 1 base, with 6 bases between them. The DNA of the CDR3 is TGTGCCTGGAGACAGGGGAACACTGAAGCTTTCTTT. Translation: CAWRQGNTEAFF.

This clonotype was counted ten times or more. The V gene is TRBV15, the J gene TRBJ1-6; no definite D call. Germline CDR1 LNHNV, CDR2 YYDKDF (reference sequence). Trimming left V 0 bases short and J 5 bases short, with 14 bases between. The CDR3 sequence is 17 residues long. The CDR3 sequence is CATSRDPRRWDNSPLHF. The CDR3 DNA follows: TGTGCCACCAGCAGAGATCCACGTCGGTGGGATAATTCACCCCTCCACTTT.

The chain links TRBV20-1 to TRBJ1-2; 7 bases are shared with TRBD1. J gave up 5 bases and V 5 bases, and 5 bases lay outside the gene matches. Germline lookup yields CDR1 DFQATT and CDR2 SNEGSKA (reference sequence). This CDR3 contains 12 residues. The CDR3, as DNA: TGCAGTGCTCCCGGGACAGTTTATGGCTACACCTTC. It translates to CSAPGTVYGYTF.

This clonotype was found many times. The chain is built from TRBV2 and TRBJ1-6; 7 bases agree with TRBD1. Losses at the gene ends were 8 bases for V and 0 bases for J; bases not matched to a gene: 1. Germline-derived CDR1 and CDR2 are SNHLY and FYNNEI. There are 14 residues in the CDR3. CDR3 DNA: TGTGCCAGCCGACAGGGCTCCTATAATTCACCCCTCCACTTT. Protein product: CASRQGSYNSPLHF. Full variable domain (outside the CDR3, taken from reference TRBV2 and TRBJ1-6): EPEVTQTPSHQVTQMGQEVILRCVPISNHLYFYWYRQILGQKVEFLVSFYNNEISEKSEIFDDQFSVERPDGSNFTLKIRSTKLEDSAMYFCASRQGSYNSPLHFGNGTRLTVT.

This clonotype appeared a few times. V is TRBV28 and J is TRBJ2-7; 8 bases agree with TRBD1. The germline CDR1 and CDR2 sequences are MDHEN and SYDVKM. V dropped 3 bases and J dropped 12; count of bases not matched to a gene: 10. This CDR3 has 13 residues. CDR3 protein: CASSFKSLTGVYF. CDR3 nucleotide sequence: TGTGCCAGCAGTTTTAAGTCACTGACAGGGGTGTACTTC.

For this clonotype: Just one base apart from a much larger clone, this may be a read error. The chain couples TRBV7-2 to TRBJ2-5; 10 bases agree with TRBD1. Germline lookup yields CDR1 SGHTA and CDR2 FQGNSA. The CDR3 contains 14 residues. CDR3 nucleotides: TGTGCCAGCGGCTCGGGGACAGGGGCAGAGACCCAGTGCTTC. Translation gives CASGSGTGAETQCF.

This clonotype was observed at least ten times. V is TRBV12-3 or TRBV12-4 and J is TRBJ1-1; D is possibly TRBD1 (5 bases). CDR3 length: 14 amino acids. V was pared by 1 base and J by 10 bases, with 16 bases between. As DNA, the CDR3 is TGTGCCAGCAGTTTAGATGAGGGCTATGGGGGAGCTTTCTTT. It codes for CASSLDEGYGGAFF.